One and the same sample provided the 11 T cell receptor beta chains below, sequenced in a study of control samples from healthy donors and cancer patients. The assay was immunoSEQ multiplex PCR, and TCRdb's table has in-frame clones only and misses some. In the table there are some 89,000 clones, roughly nine tenths of which are singletons. Sequenced: blood. These receptors all come from a young man in good health.

This clone has more than one count but fewer than ten. An end of the junction does not agree with germline; a read error may underlie this. The chain recombines TRBV19 with TRBJ2-7, with TRBD1 matching 7 bases. The CDR3 sequence is 12 residues long. Germline loops: CDR1 LNHDA, CDR2 SQIVND (reference sequence). The CDR3 DNA sequence: TGTGCCAGTAGTACCCTAGGGGGCTCAACGCACTTC. Translated, it gives CASSTLGGSTHF.

This chain uses TRBV7-9 with TRBJ1-2; D may be TRBD1 (6 bases). The CDR3 length is 15 residues. V was cut by 1 base and J by 4 bases, with 13 bases left in between. Germline CDR1 and CDR2: SEHNR and FQNEAQ (reference sequence). The CDR3 nucleotides are TGTGCCAGCAGCTTAGAGGGGGGGACCCGCTATGGCTACACCTTC. It is translated as CASSLEGGTRYGYTF.

This chain uses TRBV6-2 or TRBV6-3 with TRBJ1-5; 9 bases are shared with TRBD1. The germline V gene encodes CDR1 MNHEY and CDR2 SVGEGT. Trimming cost V 4 bases and J 2 bases; bases outside gene matches: 0. The CDR3 spans 14 residues. The CDR3 here is CASSWTGGNQPQHF. Written as DNA, the CDR3 is TGTGCCAGCAGTTGGACAGGGGGCAATCAGCCCCAGCATTTT.

In DNA, the CDR3 is TGTGCCAGCAGTACCAGGACTAGCGACTACGAGCAGTACTTC. This encodes CASSTRTSDYEQYF. The chain links TRBV7-6 to TRBJ2-7; the match to TRBD2 covers 9 bases. The CDR3 sequence is 14 residues long. J was trimmed by 3 bases and V by 6 bases; bases with no gene match: 6. Germline V gene sequence: CDR1 SGHVS, CDR2 FNYEAQ.

This chain links TRBV5-1 with TRBJ2-7; 12 positions match TRBD2. Germline CDR1 and CDR2: SGHRS and YFSETQ. The CDR3 consists of 16 residues. The V gene end was trimmed by 3 bases and the J gene end by 0 bases; junction bases not matched to a gene: 4. CDR3 sequence reads: CASSSSLAGGSYEQYF. The CDR3 nucleotides read TGCGCCAGCAGCTCGTCACTAGCGGGGGGCTCCTACGAGCAGTACTTC.

The rearrangement joins TRBV5-1 to TRBJ2-3; D is unresolved. V was cut by 0 bases and J by 5 bases, with 10 bases left in between. This CDR3 is built from 14 residues. Germline CDR1 is SGHRS and CDR2 is YFSETQ. The CDR3 DNA follows: TGCGCCAGCAGCTTGGAAGTAGCCGGAGATACGCAGTATTTT. Protein: CASSLEVAGDTQYF.

The gene calls are TRBV29-1 and TRBJ1-2; TRBD1 aligns across 9 bases. V dropped 6 bases and J dropped 4; count of bases not matched to a gene: 12. Looked up from germline, CDR1 is SQVTM and CDR2 is ANQGSEA. The CDR3 loop spans 15 amino acids. The CDR3 nucleotides read TGCAGCGTCGAAATGACAGGGGGTCCCGGCTATGGCTACACCTTC. Protein product: CSVEMTGGPGYGYTF.

CDR3 amino acids: CASSKAIGGAGTINEKLFF. In nucleotides, the CDR3 is TGTGCCAGCAGCAAAGCAATAGGGGGGGCAGGGACGATAAATGAAAAACTGTTTTTT. This sequence joins TRBV21-1 and TRBJ1-4. TRBV21-1 is a listed pseudogene. This CDR3 region has 19 residues.

CDR3 DNA sequence: TGTGCCAGCAGACAAGCGGGGGGACCCTACAATGAGCAGTTCTTC. It translates to CASRQAGGPYNEQFF. The chain joins TRBV27 to TRBJ2-1, with 9 bases identical to TRBD2. V trimming: 6 bases; J trimming: 2 bases; junction bases outside the gene matches: 5. The CDR3 loop spans 15 amino acids. Germline V gives CDR1 MNHEY, CDR2 SMNVEV (reference sequence).

The rearrangement joins TRBV24-1 to TRBJ2-3, with no clear D. Germline V lookup: CDR1 KGHDR, CDR2 SFDVKD. Trimming took off 0 bases at V and 2 bases at J, with 5 bases between the two ends. This CDR3 comprises 14 residues. CDR3 amino acids: CATSDLSHTDTQYF. CDR3 sequence (DNA): TGTGCCACCAGTGATTTGAGTCACACAGATACGCAGTATTTT.

The chain has TRBV7-2 and TRBJ2-4, with no clear D. CDR3 length: 12 amino acids. Trimming shortened V by 1 base and J by 5 bases, and 3 bases separated the two germline ends. Germline CDR1 is SGHTA and CDR2 is FQGNSA. The CDR3 sequence is CASSLDQNIQYF. The CDR3 DNA sequence: TGTGCCAGCAGCTTAGATCAAAACATTCAGTACTTC. Full variable domain (missing parts from reference TRBV7-2 and TRBJ2-4): GAGVSQSPSNKVTEKGKDVELRCDPISGHTALYWYRQSLGQGLEFLIYFQGNSAPDKSGLPSDRFSAERTGGSVSTLTIQRTQQEDSAVYLCASSLDQNIQYFGAGTRLSVL.